The clone carrying this TCR beta chain was observed once. Its antigen is not known. This sample also contains other DNA sequences that code for the same CDR3. This CDR3 spans 13 amino acids. CDR1 is MNHNY, CDR2 SVGAGI, per germline (reference sequence). V was cut by 4 bases and J by 2 bases, with 9 bases left in between. The sample originates from a study of shared clonotypes between healthy human individuals. General study points: The small donor group covered limited genetic and exposure diversity.

Deep-level running was used for the assay. Clones were read by immunoSEQ multiplex PCR, and TCRdb kept only the in-frame ones, dropping some. The sample includes 2 million to 2.5 million clones, 85% to 95% seen only once; the top ten take 0.35% to 0.5%. Sequenced input: naive CD4+ T cells from PBMCs. Indicated subset: CD45RA+ positively selected. This clonotype was sampled from a man aged 18-30 years in good health. Some clones in this sample may be carry-over from other donors' samples. J is TRBJ2-7 and V is TRBV6-6; D is undetermined. The CDR3 here is CASSLSGTYEQYF. The DNA of the CDR3 is TGTGCCAGCAGTTTATCGGGCACCTACGAGCAGTACTTC.